This T cell receptor (beta chain) originates from a study of cytomegalovirus exposure and HLA in healthy donors. Overall study: Caucasian-associated ancestry cluster membership applied to 75% to 85% of approximately 400 genotyped donors.

Comments on this clone: The antigen is unknown.

The CDR3 has 11 amino acids. CDR1 is DFQATT and CDR2 is SNEGSKA in the germline V gene (reference sequence). Findings and caveats of the study: Data from an earlier analysis indicated that most TCR beta V segments were productive either about 87% or about 30% of the time. Later analysis showed most CMV-associated TCR beta chains appearing HLA-restricted.

A multiplex PCR was run with 60 Vbeta primers and 13 Jbeta primers. Assay: immunoSEQ multiplex PCR; the TCRdb copy retains only in-frame clones and omits some. The sample has approximately 150,000 clones; roughly 85% are singletons. The receptor comes from a male donor in good health and CMV-seronegative. The genes are TRBV20-1 and TRBJ2-7, with 7 bases aligning to TRBD2. The specimen sequenced was PBMCs. CDR3 protein: CSAGVSYEQYF. Written as DNA, the CDR3 is TGCAGCGCGGGGGTCTCCTACGAGCAGTACTTC.